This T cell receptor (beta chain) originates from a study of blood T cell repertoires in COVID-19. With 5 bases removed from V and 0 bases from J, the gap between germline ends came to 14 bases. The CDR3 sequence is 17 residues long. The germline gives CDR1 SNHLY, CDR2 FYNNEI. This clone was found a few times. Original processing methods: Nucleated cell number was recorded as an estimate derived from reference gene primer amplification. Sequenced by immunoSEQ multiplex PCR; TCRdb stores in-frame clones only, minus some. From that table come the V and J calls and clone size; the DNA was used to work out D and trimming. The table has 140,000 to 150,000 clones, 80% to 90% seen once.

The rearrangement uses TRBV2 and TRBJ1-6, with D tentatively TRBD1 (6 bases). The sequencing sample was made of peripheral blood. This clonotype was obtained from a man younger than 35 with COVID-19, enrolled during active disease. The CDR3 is CASSPGTLSSYNSPLHF. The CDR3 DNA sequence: TGTGCCAGCAGTCCCGGGACATTGAGCTCCTATAATTCACCCCTCCACTTT.